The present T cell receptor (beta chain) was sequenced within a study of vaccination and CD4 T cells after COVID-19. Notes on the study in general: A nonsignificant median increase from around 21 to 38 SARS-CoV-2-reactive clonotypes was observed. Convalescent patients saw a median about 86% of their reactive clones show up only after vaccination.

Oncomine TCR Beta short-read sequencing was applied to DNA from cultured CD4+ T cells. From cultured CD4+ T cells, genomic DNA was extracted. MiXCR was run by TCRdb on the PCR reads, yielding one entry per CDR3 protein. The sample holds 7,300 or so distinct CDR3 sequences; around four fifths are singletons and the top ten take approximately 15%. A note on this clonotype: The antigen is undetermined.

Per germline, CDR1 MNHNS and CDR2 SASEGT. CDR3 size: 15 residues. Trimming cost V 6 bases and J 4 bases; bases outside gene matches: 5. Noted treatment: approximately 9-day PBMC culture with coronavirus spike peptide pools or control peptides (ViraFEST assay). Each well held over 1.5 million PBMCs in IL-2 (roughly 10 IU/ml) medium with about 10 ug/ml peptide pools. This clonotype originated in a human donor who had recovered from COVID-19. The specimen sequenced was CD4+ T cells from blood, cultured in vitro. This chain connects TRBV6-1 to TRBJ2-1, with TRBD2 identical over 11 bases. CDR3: CASSPRTSGYNEQFF. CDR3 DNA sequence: TGTGCCAGCAGCCCCCGGACTAGCGGGTACAATGAGCAGTTCTTC.